These 7 T cell receptor beta chains were sequenced from one sample in a study of low-dose radiotherapy and immunotherapy resistance in tumors (dated by TCRdb to between 2022 and 2023). The time point label, as the study defines it: before trial treatment. The instrument was an Illumina HiSeq 2500. First-strand cDNA was synthesized with Superscript III and a set of TRAV- and TRBV-specific primers, covering both TCRalpha and TCRbeta chains. TCRs were amplified with Phusion for 15 to 20 PCR cycles using a constant-region primer together with the adapter attached to the V primers. The public reads were quality trimmed at Q25 with fastp and then assembled into clones with MiXCR by TCRdb, keeping productive beta chains. CDR3 protein sequences are deduplicated, and each keeps its most common genes and DNA. For this sample the table gives 57,000 or so distinct CDR3 sequences, of which roughly 24% were detected only once. Jointly, the top ten make up 5.7% of the sample.

The sample here was PBMCs, taken before treatment. These receptors came from a male donor with prostate cancer.

This clonotype is deemed medium-sized. V and J are TRBV5-4 and TRBJ1-2; 8 bases fit TRBD1. Germline trimming cut 4 bases from V and 6 bases from J; bases unmatched to any gene: 5. The germline CDR1 and CDR2 sequences are SGHNT and YYREEE (reference sequence). The CDR3 is made up of 13 amino acids. The CDR3 nucleotides are TGTGCCAGCAGCCCCGACAGGGGCGATGGCTACACCTTC. Translating it yields CASSPDRGDGYTF.

This clonotype was recorded at least ten times. V and J are TRBV5-1 and TRBJ2-7; 8 bases map to TRBD1. CDR1 SGHRS and CDR2 YFSETQ come from the germline V gene. The V gene end was trimmed by 5 bases and the J gene end by 3 bases; junction bases not matched to a gene: 4. This CDR3 is 13 amino acids long. The CDR3 region is CASRYGTGYEQYF. DNA for the CDR3: TGCGCCAGCAGGTATGGGACAGGCTACGAGCAGTACTTC. Together with reference TRBV5-1 and TRBJ2-7, the CDR3 gives the full variable domain: KAGVTQTPRYLIKTRGQQVTLSCSPISGHRSVSWYQQTPGQGLQFLFEYFSETQRNKGNFPGRFSGRQFSNSRSEMNVSTLELGDSALYLCASRYGTGYEQYFGPGTRLTVT.

The chain links TRBV6-2 or TRBV6-3 to TRBJ1-6; D uncertain. The CDR3 runs 13 residues. The germline gives CDR1 MNHEY, CDR2 SVGEGT. V was trimmed by 5 bases and J by 7 bases, leaving 9 bases between them. The CDR3 region has the DNA TGTGCCAGCAGTAGCTTGATAAATTCACCCCTCCACTTT. It is translated as CASSSLINSPLHF.

This clonotype appeared many times. The chain has TRBV7-9 and TRBJ2-6; 8 nucleotides align to TRBD1. The germline V gene has CDR1 SEHNR and CDR2 FQNEAQ (reference sequence). The CDR3 spans 18 residues. V was pared by 4 bases and J by 3 bases, with 11 bases of the junction left unmatched. The DNA of the CDR3 is TGTGCCAGCAGCTCCTATGGGACAGGCCCAAGTGGGGCCAACGTCCTGACTTTC. Translating it yields CASSSYGTGPSGANVLTF.

The rearrangement uses TRBV2 and TRBJ2-7; TRBD1 or TRBD2 may be the D gene (5 bases each). V was shortened by 3 bases and J by 9 bases, with 9 bases between the two germline ends. Germline values: CDR1 SNHLY, CDR2 FYNNEI. The CDR3 sequence is 11 residues long. The CDR3 DNA reads TGTGCCAGCAGTGAGAGGGGCTGGCAGTACTTC. Protein product: CASSERGWQYF.

This clonotype was observed a few times. This sequence joins TRBV5-1 and TRBJ2-3; D might be TRBD2 (6 bases). CDR3 length equals 15 residues. Germline loops: CDR1 SGHRS, CDR2 YFSETQ. With 3 bases removed from V and 2 bases from J, the gap between germline ends came to 13 bases. CDR3 sequence reads: CASSWDLPSTDTQYF. CDR3 nucleotides: TGCGCCAGCAGCTGGGACTTACCTTCCACAGATACGCAGTATTTT.

The gene calls are TRBV7-3 and TRBJ2-2; 8 positions match TRBD1. The CDR3 has 16 residues. The V segment lost 5 bases and the J segment 0 bases; nucleotides outside the gene matches: 5. Looked up from germline, CDR1 is SGHTA and CDR2 is FQGTGA. The CDR3 region has the DNA TGTGCCAGCAGCCAAGAGACAGGGGCGAACACCGGGGAGCTGTTTTTT. It encodes CASSQETGANTGELFF.